This passage covers 18 T cell receptor beta chains from one sample sequenced in a study of type 1 regulatory T cells. These receptors have no known antigen. MiXCR, applied by TCRdb to the reads, yields one record per CDR3 protein. The data contain tens of thousands of distinct CDR3 sequences, less than 65% of them singletons. Material: cultured non-Tr1 T cells, either the whole culture or a sorted T cell fraction (not recorded which). The receptor source for this set is a human donor in good health.

The rearrangement uses TRBV6-1 and TRBJ1-5; D gene uncertain. The CDR3 is 12 amino acids. Germline assignment: CDR1 MNHNS and CDR2 SASEGT. Deletions cut 5 bases from V and 0 bases from J, with 2 bases between. The CDR3 coding sequence is TGTGCCAGCAGTATTAGCAATCAGCCCCAGCATTTT. Translation gives CASSISNQPQHF.

This clonotype was counted a few times. The chain combines TRBV7-9 with TRBJ2-3; D is perhaps TRBD2 (5 bases). The CDR3 consists of 14 residues. Germline CDR1 SEHNR, CDR2 FQNEAQ (reference sequence). V lost 8 bases and J lost 0, with 12 bases in between. This CDR3 is CASSDGLSTDTQYF. DNA of the CDR3: TGTGCCAGCTCAGACGGACTTAGCACAGATACGCAGTATTTT.

A single count supports this clonotype. The rearrangement links TRBV4-1 to TRBJ2-1, with 9 bases fitting TRBD2. Germline V gives CDR1 MGHRA, CDR2 YSYEKL. This CDR3 spans 20 amino acids. The junction had 12 bases not matched to a gene; V was cut back by 0 bases and J by 0 bases. The CDR3 is CASSQDSGTSRASSYNEQFF. DNA of the CDR3: TGCGCCAGCAGCCAAGATTCGGGGACTAGCAGAGCCAGCTCCTACAATGAGCAGTTCTTC.

This clonotype was seen only a few times. The chain combines TRBV7-2 with TRBJ2-7; 7 bases fit TRBD1. From germline, CDR1 is SGHTA and CDR2 FQGNSA. The CDR3 loop spans 14 amino acids. V gave up 5 bases and J gave up 7 bases; unmatched junction bases: 11. This chain's CDR3 is CASSKQGQVEEQYF. The CDR3 nucleotides read TGTGCCAGCAGCAAACAGGGGCAAGTTGAAGAGCAGTACTTC.

The chain joins TRBV5-1 to TRBJ2-1; the D is unclear. V was pared by 5 bases and J by 5 bases, with 17 bases between. CDR1 SGHRS and CDR2 YFSETQ come from the germline V gene. CDR3 size: 15 residues. The chain's CDR3 is CASRARVDVDNEQFF. CDR3 bases: TGCGCCAGCAGGGCCCGGGTGGACGTCGACAATGAGCAGTTCTTC.

CDR3: CASRPGTGSYNEQFF. CDR3 in DNA: TGTGCCAGCAGACCCGGGACAGGGTCCTACAATGAGCAGTTCTTC. V usage is TRBV12-3 or TRBV12-4 and J usage is TRBJ2-1; TRBD1 matches at 9 bases. The CDR3 runs 15 residues. Losses at the gene ends were 6 bases for V and 1 base for J; bases not matched to a gene: 4.

The chain carries TRBV3-1 and TRBJ2-7; 9 nucleotides align to TRBD2. Germline V lookup: CDR1 LGHDT, CDR2 YNNKEL (reference sequence). V shed 5 bases and J 6 bases; nucleotides not matched to a gene: 5. CDR3 length: 13 amino acids. CDR3 nucleotides: TGTGCCAGCAGCTTTACGACTAGCGGCGAGCAGTACTTC. Translated: CASSFTTSGEQYF.

This sequence joins TRBV12-3 or TRBV12-4 and TRBJ2-7, with TRBD2 identical over 9 bases. The V gene end was trimmed by 8 bases and the J gene end by 4 bases; junction bases not matched to a gene: 9. There are 14 residues in the CDR3. For the CDR3, the DNA is TGTGCCAGCGGGTCGTCTAGCGGGATATACGAGCAGTACTTC. The encoded protein is CASGSSSGIYEQYF.

The rearrangement joins TRBV7-2 to TRBJ1-5; the D gene is possibly TRBD1 (6 bases). The CDR3 contains 17 residues. The V gene's germline CDR1 is SGHTA and CDR2 FQGNSA. V was trimmed by 5 bases and J by 6 bases, leaving 23 bases between them. In nucleotides, the CDR3 is TGTGCCAGCAGCCAGTACCCTACGGGGGCGCCTGCTCAGCCCCAGCATTTT. Amino acid sequence: CASSQYPTGAPAQPQHF.

V gene TRBV4-1 combines with J gene TRBJ1-1; perhaps TRBD1 as D (5 bases). Germline CDR1 is MGHRA and CDR2 is YSYEKL. The CDR3 totals 18 residues. V lost 2 bases, J lost 0 bases, and 19 bases lay in between. The CDR3 nucleotides are TGCGCCAGCAGCCAAACCCTGACAAGGGGAAGCGTGAACACTGAAGCTTTCTTT. This translates into CASSQTLTRGSVNTEAFF.

There are a few counts of this clonotype. This chain connects TRBV20-1 to TRBJ1-1; weak D call: TRBD1 (6 bases). The germline CDR1 and CDR2 sequences are DFQATT and SNEGSKA (reference sequence). Trimming removed 6 bases from V and 2 bases from J, with 13 bases in between. This CDR3 is built from 13 residues. CDR3 loop: CSAHRDTNTEAFF. The CDR3 DNA reads TGCAGTGCCCACCGGGACACCAACACTGAAGCTTTCTTT.

This clonotype has only a few counts. CDR3 amino acids: CSANLQEWVTDTQYF. The CDR3 DNA sequence: TGCAGTGCAAACCTCCAAGAATGGGTGACAGATACGCAGTATTTT. This chain links TRBV20-1 with TRBJ2-3; no clear D gene. The CDR3 length is 15 residues. V lost 6 bases, J lost 3 bases, and 19 bases lay in between. The germline CDR1 and CDR2 sequences are DFQATT and SNEGSKA (reference sequence).

This chain joins TRBV15 and TRBJ2-7; D not resolved. The CDR3 runs to 14 residues. The V end was cut by 0 bases, the J end by 6 bases, with 12 bases between. CDR1 LNHNV and CDR2 YYDKDF come from the germline V gene (reference sequence). CDR3 region: CATSRDRADPEQYF. Here the CDR3 DNA reads TGTGCCACCAGCAGAGATCGGGCCGATCCCGAGCAGTACTTC.

This clonotype was found once. The chain has TRBV5-1 and TRBJ2-5, with no clear D. V lost 5 bases and J lost 2, with 7 bases in between. Germline V gives CDR1 SGHRS, CDR2 YFSETQ. This CDR3 comprises 12 residues. Here the CDR3 DNA reads TGCGCCAGCAGGACTGGACAAGAGACCCAGTACTTC. Its translation: CASRTGQETQYF. Full variable domain (missing parts from reference TRBV5-1 and TRBJ2-5): KAGVTQTPRYLIKTRGQQVTLSCSPISGHRSVSWYQQTPGQGLQFLFEYFSETQRNKGNFPGRFSGRQFSNSRSEMNVSTLELGDSALYLCASRTGQETQYFGPGTRLLVL.

The rearrangement joins TRBV19 to TRBJ2-1, with D possibly TRBD1 on 5 matching bases. Germline V CDR1 and CDR2: LNHDA, SQIVND (reference sequence). The length of the CDR3 is 14 residues. V lost 3 bases to trimming and J lost 7 bases, with 13 bases between them. CDR3 protein: CASSMNGRVNEQFF. Here the CDR3 DNA reads TGTGCCAGTAGTATGAATGGCAGGGTTAATGAGCAGTTCTTC.

This clonotype occurred a few times. This chain joins TRBV12-3 or TRBV12-4 and TRBJ1-1, with D possibly matching TRBD1 (6 bases). The CDR3 consists of 13 residues. Trimming left V 5 bases short and J 3 bases short, with 10 bases between. DNA of the CDR3: TGTGCCAGCAGTAACAGGGTAGACACTGAAGCTTTCTTT. It translates to CASSNRVDTEAFF.

The genes are TRBV24-1 and TRBJ2-5, with 9 bases aligning to TRBD2. CDR1 is KGHDR, CDR2 SFDVKD, per germline. This CDR3 spans 14 amino acids. Unmatched junction bases numbered 5, after V lost 5 bases and J lost 5 bases. DNA for the CDR3: TGTGCCACCAGTGGGCGGGAGGGCCTCGAGACCCAGTACTTC. Protein sequence: CATSGREGLETQYF.

The chain employs TRBV20-1 and TRBJ2-1, with 11 bases aligning to TRBD2. Unmatched junction bases numbered 13, after V lost 3 bases and J lost 3 bases. Germline-derived CDR1 and CDR2 are DFQATT and SNEGSKA (reference sequence). This CDR3 is 18 amino acids long. CDR3 nucleotide sequence: TGCAGTGCTAGTCCCCTTAAAACGACTAGCGGGAACTACAATGAGCAGTTCTTC. It specifies CSASPLKTTSGNYNEQFF.